The 13 T cell receptor beta chains below were found in one sample sequenced in a study of CD8+CD57+ T cells in acquired aplastic anemia. Profiling that covered TCR beta VDJ and CDR3 relied on genomic DNA as its template. TCRdb re-called the reads through MiXCR, storing one row per CDR3 protein. The repertoire holds under 200,000 distinct CDR3 sequences, with about 50% as singletons. Patients included in sequencing had previously demonstrated CD8+CD57+ cell expansion by flow cytometry. The sequencing sample was made of sorted CD4+, CD8+, or CD8+CD57+ T cells (not recorded which) from PBMCs. Every receptor here comes from a human donor with aplastic anemia.

This clonotype was seen repeatedly, ten times or more. DNA of the CDR3: TGTGCCAGCAGTTACTCGGGGGGGAACCCCGAGCAGTACTTC. Translating gives CASSYSGGNPEQYF. The chain combines TRBV6-5 with TRBJ2-7, with 7 bases fitting TRBD2. The germline CDR1 and CDR2 sequences are MNHEY and SVGAGI. CDR3 length equals 14 residues. After removal of 0 bases from V and 6 bases from J, the junction contained 5 bases not matched to a gene.

Comments on this clonotype: Likely a read error: the CDR3 ends without its conserved phenylalanine or tryptophan. The chain employs TRBV19 and TRBJ2-7; TRBD1 matches 9 bases. The germline V gene has CDR1 LNHDA and CDR2 SQIVND (reference sequence). This CDR3 comprises 13 residues. V lost 5 bases and J lost 4; bases outside the gene matches: 3. The CDR3 nucleotides read TGTGCCAGTAGTCCACAGGGGGCTTACGAGCAGTACCTC. Protein product: CASSPQGAYEQYL.

This clonotype has a handful of counts. The chain combines TRBV5-1 with TRBJ2-6, with a weak D call TRBD1 (6 bases). Germline CDR1 and CDR2: SGHRS and YFSETQ. The length of the CDR3 is 19 residues. V gave up 3 bases and J gave up 0 bases, with 19 bases separating them. The CDR3 here is CASSSWDTSPNSGANVLTF. The CDR3 nucleotides read TGCGCCAGCAGCTCCTGGGACACCAGCCCGAACTCTGGGGCCAACGTCCTGACTTTC.

The gene calls are TRBV29-1 and TRBJ1-2, with D tentatively TRBD1 (5 bases). This CDR3 comprises 13 residues. The V end lost 1 base, the J end lost 5 bases, and 11 bases lay between the germline ends. Germline CDR1 SQVTM, CDR2 ANQGSEA. CDR3 in amino acids: CSVEGGGFYGYTF. The CDR3 DNA reads as TGCAGCGTTGAAGGGGGGGGGTTTTATGGCTACACCTTC.

This clonotype occurred many times. The CDR3 bases are TGTGCCATCAGTGATAGGAACGGATATGGCTACACCTTC. Residues: CAISDRNGYGYTF. The chain is built from TRBV10-3 and TRBJ1-2; no definite D call. The CDR3 covers 13 residues. Germline V gene data show CDR1 as ENHRY and CDR2 as SYGVKD. V was pared by 3 bases and J by 5 bases, with 10 bases between.

This clonotype was detected a few times. V and J are TRBV29-1 and TRBJ2-5; the match to TRBD1 covers 7 bases. Germline-derived CDR1 and CDR2 are SQVTM and ANQGSEA. V trimming: 1 base; J trimming: 5 bases; junction bases outside the gene matches: 7. This CDR3 has 14 residues. The CDR3 coding sequence is TGCAGCGTTGAAGGCCAGGGGGTCGGTGAGACCCAGTACTTC. Its protein product is CSVEGQGVGETQYF.

The table lists this clonotype with many counts. The genes are TRBV9 and TRBJ1-4; D is perhaps TRBD1 (6 bases). V was cut by 3 bases and J by 5 bases, with 11 bases left in between. Germline CDR1 reads SGDLS; CDR2 reads YYNGEE. The length of the CDR3 is 14 residues. The CDR3 sequence is CASSDRDKNEKLFF. Here the CDR3 DNA reads TGTGCCAGCAGCGACCGGGACAAAAATGAAAAACTGTTTTTT.

Of note for this clonotype: One end of the junction fails to match germline, which may point to a read error. The chain recombines TRBV15 with TRBJ2-5; D might be TRBD1 or TRBD2, each matching 6 bases. The germline V gene encodes CDR1 LNHNV and CDR2 YYDKDF (reference sequence). The CDR3 contains 16 residues. DNA of the CDR3: TGTGCCACCAGCGGAGATTTCAGGGGAGGCCAAGAGACCCAGTACTTC. Encoded protein: CATSGDFRGGQETQYF.

This clonotype was seen only a few times. The DNA of the CDR3 is TGTGCCAGTAGCCAGGGGTATCAGCCCCAGCATTTT. Residues: CASSQGYQPQHF. The chain links TRBV19 to TRBJ1-5; D may be TRBD1 (6 bases). V was pared by 6 bases and J by 5 bases, with 8 bases between. CDR3 length: 12 amino acids. CDR1 is LNHDA, CDR2 SQIVND, per germline (reference sequence). Full variable domain (rest looked up from reference TRBV19 and TRBJ1-5): DGGITQSPKYLFRKEGQNVTLSCEQNLNHDAMYWYRQDPGQGLRLIYYSQIVNDFQKGDIAEGYSVSREKKESFPLTVTSAQKNPTAFYLCASSQGYQPQHFGDGTRLSIL.

The rearrangement links TRBV25-1 to TRBJ2-1; 10 bases match TRBD2. CDR1 is MGHDK, CDR2 SYGVNS, per germline. The CDR3 totals 15 residues. Trimming cost V 6 bases and J 5 bases; bases outside gene matches: 7. The CDR3 region has the DNA TGTGCCAGCAGCCATAGCGGGAGGATCAACAATGAGCAGTTCTTC. As protein: CASSHSGRINNEQFF.

The CDR3 DNA reads TGTGCCAGCAGCGTAGGACAGCTATCTAACTATGGCTACACCTTC. This translates into CASSVGQLSNYGYTF. The rearrangement links TRBV9 to TRBJ1-2; D possibly corresponds to TRBD1 (5 bases). The CDR3 runs 15 residues. The V end lost 0 bases, the J end lost 0 bases, and 9 bases lay between the germline ends. Germline V gene lookup returns CDR1 SGDLS and CDR2 YYNGEE.

The chain employs TRBV19 and TRBJ1-5; 7 bases fit TRBD1. Trimming took 4 bases from V and 7 from J; bases not matched to a gene: 10. The CDR3 is made up of 15 amino acids. Germline V gene sequence: CDR1 LNHDA, CDR2 SQIVND (reference sequence). The CDR3 DNA sequence: TGTGCCAGTAGTAAAGGACAGGTTCGATACCAGCCCCAGCATTTT. Protein sequence: CASSKGQVRYQPQHF.

This clonotype was seen repeatedly, ten times or more. J is TRBJ1-1 and V is TRBV5-4, with D perhaps TRBD1 (6 bases). Between the trimmed V and J ends, which lost 0 bases and 4 bases, there was a span of 10 bases. The CDR3 spans 14 residues. Germline assignment: CDR1 SGHNT and CDR2 YYREEE (reference sequence). The CDR3 nucleotides are TGTGCCAGCAGCTTGGGGAAAGGGGGCACTGAAGCTTTCTTT. This gives the protein CASSLGKGGTEAFF.